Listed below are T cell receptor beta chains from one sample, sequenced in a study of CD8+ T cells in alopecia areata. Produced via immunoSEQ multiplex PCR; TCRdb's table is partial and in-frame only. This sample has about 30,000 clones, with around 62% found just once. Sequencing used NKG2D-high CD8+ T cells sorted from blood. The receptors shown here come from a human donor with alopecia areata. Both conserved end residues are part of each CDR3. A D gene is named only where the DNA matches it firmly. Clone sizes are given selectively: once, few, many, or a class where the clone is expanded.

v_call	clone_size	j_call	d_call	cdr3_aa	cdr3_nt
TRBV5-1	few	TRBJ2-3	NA	CASSSTDTQYF	TGCGCCAGCAGCTCCACAGATACGCAGTATTTT
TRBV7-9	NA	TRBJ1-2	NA	CASSSPTPAVYGYTF	TGTGCCAGCAGCTCCCCTACTCCGGCAGTCTATGGCTACACCTTC
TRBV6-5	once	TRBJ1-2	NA	CASSYPGYGYTF	TGTGCCAGCAGTTATCCGGGCTATGGCTACACCTTC
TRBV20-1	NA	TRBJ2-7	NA	CSASYPYEQYF	TGCAGTGCTAGTTACCCCTACGAGCAGTACTTC
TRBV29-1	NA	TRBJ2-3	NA	CSVEGPTVGDGSSTDTQYF	TGCAGCGTTGAAGGGCCCACGGTAGGGGACGGTTCTAGCACAGATACGCAGTATTTT
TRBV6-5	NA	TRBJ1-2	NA	CASSLGDGDYGYTF	TGTGCCAGCAGCCTTGGGGACGGGGACTATGGCTACACCTTC
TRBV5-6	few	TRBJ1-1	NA	CASNLGSSTEAFF	TGTGCCAGCAACCTGGGGAGCAGCACTGAAGCTTTCTTT
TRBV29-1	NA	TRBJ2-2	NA	CSVEGGRNTGELFF	TGCAGCGTTGAAGGGGGGAGAAACACCGGGGAGCTGTTTTTT
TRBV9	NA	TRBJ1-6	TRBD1	CASSATGDNSPLHF	TGTGCCAGCAGCGCGACAGGGGATAATTCACCCCTCCACTTT
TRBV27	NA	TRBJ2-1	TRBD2	CASSVGTSGRDEQFF	TGTGCCAGCAGTGTAGGGACTAGCGGGAGGGATGAGCAGTTCTTC
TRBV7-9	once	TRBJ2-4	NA	CASSSWTKDIQYF	TGTGCCAGCAGCTCCTGGACAAAGGACATTCAGTACTTC
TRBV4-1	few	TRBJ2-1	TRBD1	CASSQAGGNEQFF	TGCGCCAGCAGCCAGGCAGGGGGCAATGAGCAGTTCTTC
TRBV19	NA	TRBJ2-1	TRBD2	CASSMYGLAGYNEQFF	TGTGCCAGTAGTATGTATGGACTAGCGGGGTACAATGAGCAGTTCTTC
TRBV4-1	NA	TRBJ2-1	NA	CASSQKDRVPNEQFF	TGCGCCAGCAGCCAAAAAGACCGTGTACCGAATGAGCAGTTCTTC
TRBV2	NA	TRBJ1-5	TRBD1	CASSEVPGGGGPHNQPQHF	TGTGCCAGCAGTGAAGTCCCAGGGGGCGGAGGGCCACACAATCAGCCCCAGCATTTT
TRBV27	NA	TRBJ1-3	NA	CASSPQSSGNTIYF	TGTGCCAGCAGTCCTCAGAGCTCTGGAAACACCATATATTTT
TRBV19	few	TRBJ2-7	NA	CATRAAYEQYF	TGTGCCACTCGAGCTGCCTACGAGCAGTACTTC
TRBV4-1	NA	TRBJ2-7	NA	CASSHSGSNYEQYF	TGCGCCAGCAGCCATTCCGGGAGTAACTACGAGCAGTACTTC
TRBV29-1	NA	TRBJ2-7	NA	CSVAPGDYEQYF	TGCAGCGTTGCTCCAGGTGACTACGAGCAGTACTTC
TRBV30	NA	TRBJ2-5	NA	CAWEGQPAETQYF	TGTGCCTGGGAGGGACAACCGGCGGAGACCCAGTACTTC
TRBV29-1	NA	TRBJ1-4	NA	CSVVWPDEKLFF	TGCAGCGTTGTATGGCCAGATGAAAAACTGTTTTTT
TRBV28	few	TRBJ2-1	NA	CASTLGDNYNEQFF	TGTGCCAGCACCCTAGGAGATAACTACAATGAGCAGTTCTTC
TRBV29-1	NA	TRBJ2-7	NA	CSVKPGPAYEQYF	TGCAGCGTCAAGCCGGGACCGGCCTACGAGCAGTACTTC
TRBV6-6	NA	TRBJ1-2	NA	CASSYPNPHAGWGYTF	TGTGCCAGCAGTTACCCCAATCCCCACGCTGGATGGGGCTACACCTTC
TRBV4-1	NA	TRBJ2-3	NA	CASSQGLERAMADTQYF	TGCGCCAGCAGCCAAGGCCTCGAGCGGGCGATGGCAGATACGCAGTATTTT
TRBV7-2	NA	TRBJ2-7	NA	CASSRSGTTYEQYF	TGTGCCAGCAGCCGTTCCGGGACGACCTACGAGCAGTACTTC
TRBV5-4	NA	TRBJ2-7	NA	CASSEGTGPLYEQYF	TGTGCCAGCAGCGAAGGAACGGGACCGTTATACGAGCAGTACTTC
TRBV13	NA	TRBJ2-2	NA	CASSCYPDGRCMDSPNGELFF	TGTGCCAGCAGCTGTTATCCCGACGGCAGATGCATGGACAGTCCCAACGGGGAGCTGTTTTTT
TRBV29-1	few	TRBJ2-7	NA	CSVGGGWAYEQYF	TGCAGCGTTGGGGGCGGGTGGGCCTACGAGCAGTACTTC
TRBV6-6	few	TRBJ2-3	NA	CASSYKGGFLDTQYF	TGTGCCAGCAGTTACAAGGGCGGGTTCCTAGATACGCAGTATTTT
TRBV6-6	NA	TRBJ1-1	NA	CASSYGGTEAFF	TGTGCCAGCAGTTACGGGGGCACTGAAGCTTTCTTT
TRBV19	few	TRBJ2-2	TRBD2	CASSIDSSGLAVNTGELFF	TGTGCCAGTAGTATAGATTCGTCGGGACTAGCGGTGAACACCGGGGAGCTGTTTTTT
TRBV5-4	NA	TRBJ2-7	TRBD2	CASSLQRDSSYEQYF	TGTGCCAGCAGCCTCCAGCGGGATAGCTCCTACGAGCAGTACTTC
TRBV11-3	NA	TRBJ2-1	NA	CASSPTGRNNEQFF	TGTGCCAGCAGCCCGACGGGACGGAACAATGAGCAGTTCTTC
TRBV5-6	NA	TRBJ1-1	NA	CASSLLLRDFREAFF	TGTGCCAGCAGCTTACTTCTAAGGGACTTCCGTGAAGCTTTCTTT
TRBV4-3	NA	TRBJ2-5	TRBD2	CASSQDLGLAFQETQYF	TGCGCCAGCAGCCAAGATCTGGGACTAGCCTTCCAAGAGACCCAGTACTTC
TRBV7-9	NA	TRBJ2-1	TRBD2	CASSRRGTSGIHEQFF	TGTGCCAGCAGTCGGAGAGGGACTAGCGGGATCCATGAGCAGTTCTTC
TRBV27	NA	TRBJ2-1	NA	CASSLFGSEQFF	TGTGCCAGCAGTTTATTCGGGAGTGAGCAGTTCTTC
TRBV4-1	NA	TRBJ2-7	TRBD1	CASSQGDRGYEQYF	TGCGCCAGCAGCCAAGGGGACAGGGGATACGAGCAGTACTTC
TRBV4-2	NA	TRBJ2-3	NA	CASSPPGREGTDTQYF	TGTGCCAGCAGCCCCCCTGGGCGGGAAGGCACAGATACGCAGTATTTT
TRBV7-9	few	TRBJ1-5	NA	CASSFGPNQPQHF	TGTGCCAGCAGCTTCGGGCCCAATCAGCCCCAGCATTTT
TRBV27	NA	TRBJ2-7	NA	CASSPRGAIEQYF	TGTGCCAGCAGTCCACGGGGGGCAATCGAGCAGTACTTC
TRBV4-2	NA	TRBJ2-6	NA	CASSQDPMALLSSGANVLTF	TGTGCCAGCAGCCAAGATCCCATGGCTCTCCTGAGCTCTGGGGCCAACGTCCTGACTTTC
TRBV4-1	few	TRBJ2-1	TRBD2	CASSQTRLAGALYNEQFF	TGCGCCAGCAGCCAAACCCGCTTAGCGGGAGCCCTCTACAATGAGCAGTTCTTC
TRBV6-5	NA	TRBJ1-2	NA	CASRSTGVDGYTF	TGTGCCAGCAGATCTACAGGCGTCGACGGCTACACCTTC
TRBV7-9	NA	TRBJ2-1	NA	CASSLDVVYNEQFF	TGTGCCAGCAGCTTAGACGTGGTCTACAATGAGCAGTTCTTC
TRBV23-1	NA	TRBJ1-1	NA	CASRRLNTEAFF	TGCGCCAGCAGACGGTTGAACACTGAAGCTTTCTTT
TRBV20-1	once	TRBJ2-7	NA	CSAGDYEQYF	TGCAGTGCTGGGGATTACGAGCAGTACTTC
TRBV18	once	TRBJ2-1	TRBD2	CASSAGREGTSGSYHEQFF	TGTGCCAGCTCAGCGGGACGGGAGGGGACTAGCGGGAGTTACCATGAGCAGTTCTTC
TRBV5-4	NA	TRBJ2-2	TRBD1	CASSLVGQGERGELFF	TGTGCCAGCAGCTTGGTGGGACAGGGTGAACGCGGGGAGCTGTTTTTT
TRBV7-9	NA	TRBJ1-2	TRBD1	CAIPRWQGAPDYGYTF	TGTGCCATCCCGAGGTGGCAGGGGGCGCCGGACTATGGCTACACCTTC